Listed here are 31 T cell receptor beta chains from one sample, sequenced in a study of cytomegalovirus exposure and HLA in healthy donors. The PCR used 60 Vbeta and 13 Jbeta primers. Profiling relied on immunoSEQ multiplex PCR, and the TCRdb table lists in-frame clones only, not all of them. The data show approximately 89,000 clones, 70% to 80% seen once. Sequencing was performed on PBMCs. Every receptor here comes from a young man in good health and CMV-seronegative.

The chain employs TRBV28 and TRBJ1-4, with a tentative D call TRBD1 (5 bases). The V gene lost 3 bases and the J gene lost 6 bases, with 11 bases spanning the gap. Germline lookup yields CDR1 MDHEN and CDR2 SYDVKM. The CDR3 spans 14 residues. In nucleotides, the CDR3 is TGTGCCAGCAGTTTGGGCGGGGCTTATGAAAAACTGTTTTTT. Translated: CASSLGGAYEKLFF. Drawing the rest from reference TRBV28 and TRBJ1-4, the complete variable domain is DVKVTQSSRYLVKRTGEKVFLECVQDMDHENMFWYRQDPGLGLRLIYFSYDVKMKEKGDIPEGYSVSREKKERFSLILESASTNQTSMYLCASSLGGAYEKLFFGSGTQLSVL.

The chain uses TRBV18 and TRBJ1-1; the D gene is possibly TRBD1 (5 bases). V lost 2 bases, J lost 0 bases, and 13 bases lay in between. The germline gives CDR1 KGHSH, CDR2 LQKENI. The CDR3 runs to 16 residues. The CDR3 DNA follows: TGTGCCAGCTCACCAATCAACAGGCTCCTGAACACTGAAGCTTTCTTT. Amino acid sequence: CASSPINRLLNTEAFF.

The chain employs TRBV5-4 and TRBJ1-1, with 7 bases identical to TRBD1. V dropped 4 bases and J dropped 0; count of bases not matched to a gene: 6. The CDR3 consists of 15 residues. Germline CDR1 is SGHNT and CDR2 is YYREEE (reference sequence). CDR3 DNA sequence: TGTGCCAGCAGCCTGGGACAGATCATGAACACTGAAGCTTTCTTT. It translates to CASSLGQIMNTEAFF.

The chain has TRBV6-6 and TRBJ2-5; the D is unclear. CDR1 MNHNY and CDR2 SVGAGI come from the germline V gene (reference sequence). Trimming pared 7 bases from V and 0 bases from J, leaving 9 bases between. This CDR3 contains 13 residues. The CDR3 region has the DNA TGTGCCAGCATCTCAGGCGACCAAGAGACCCAGTACTTC. Translated: CASISGDQETQYF.

This sequence joins TRBV7-2 and TRBJ1-5, with D possibly matching TRBD1 (5 bases). V was pared by 1 base and J by 6 bases, with 7 bases between. Germline CDR1 is SGHTA and CDR2 is FQGNSA. The CDR3 totals 13 residues. The DNA for the CDR3 is TGTGCCAGCAGCTTAGTCCAGGGTCAGCCCCAGCATTTT. Encoded protein: CASSLVQGQPQHF.

This clone occurred a few times. V gene TRBV4-2 combines with J gene TRBJ2-5; D not resolved. CDR1 and CDR2 (germline): LGHNA, YNFKEQ. The V end was cut by 8 bases, the J end by 2 bases, with 18 bases between. CDR3 length: 15 residues. The CDR3 sequence: CASRSIASSQETQYF. The CDR3 DNA sequence: TGTGCCAGCCGCTCGATCGCGAGTTCACAAGAGACCCAGTACTTC.

The V and J genes are TRBV9 and TRBJ1-2; D gene ambiguous. CDR3 length equals 12 residues. V was clipped by 3 bases and J by 6 bases, with 9 bases between them. The germline V gene encodes CDR1 SGDLS and CDR2 YYNGEE. The chain's CDR3 is CASSGRGNGYTF. In DNA form, the CDR3 reads TGTGCCAGCAGCGGGCGGGGAAATGGCTACACCTTC.

Regarding this clone: Different DNA sequences within this sample yield the same CDR3. V gene TRBV27 combines with J gene TRBJ1-5, with 9 bases matching TRBD1. Germline CDR1 reads MNHEY; CDR2 reads SMNVEV (reference sequence). J was trimmed by 8 bases and V by 6 bases; bases with no gene match: 8. The CDR3 runs to 14 residues. CDR3 nucleotides: TGTGCCAGCAGGGATGGACAGGGGCTCGAGCCCCAGCATTTT. This codes for CASRDGQGLEPQHF.

This clone was detected a few times. The V and J genes are TRBV29-1 and TRBJ2-1; D remains ambiguous. The V end lost 3 bases, the J end lost 6 bases, and 9 bases lay between the germline ends. CDR3 length: 12 residues. Germline lookup yields CDR1 SQVTM and CDR2 ANQGSEA. The DNA of the CDR3 is TGCAGCGTTGAGGTTCTTAGCAATGAGCAGTTCTTC. Its protein product is CSVEVLSNEQFF.

This clone was seen a few times. The J gene is TRBJ1-4, the V gene TRBV27; D unclear. The V end lost 4 bases, the J end lost 12 bases, and 21 bases lay between the germline ends. The CDR3 is 15 amino acids. Looked up from germline, CDR1 is MNHEY and CDR2 is SMNVEV (reference sequence). CDR3 amino acids: CASSSNPTGGKELFF. In DNA form, the CDR3 reads TGTGCCAGCAGTTCGAACCCCACGGGCGGGAAGGAACTGTTTTTT.

The chain is built from TRBV5-4 and TRBJ2-7, with TRBD1 matching 8 bases. Germline loops: CDR1 SGHNT, CDR2 YYREEE (reference sequence). The ends lost 4 bases at V and 6 bases at J; junction bases unmatched: 6. This CDR3 has 13 residues. The CDR3 DNA is TGTGCCAGCAGCCCCACGACAGGGGCCGAGCAGTACTTC. Protein product: CASSPTTGAEQYF.

The gene calls are TRBV4-3 and TRBJ2-3; 12 positions agree with TRBD2. Trimming took 0 bases from V and 0 from J; bases not matched to a gene: 4. The CDR3 contains 18 residues. Germline loops: CDR1 LGHNA, CDR2 YSLEER. CDR3 DNA: TGCGCCAGCAGCCAAGATCTTACTAGCGGGGGGAGCACAGATACGCAGTATTTT. Translated: CASSQDLTSGGSTDTQYF.

This chain links TRBV28 with TRBJ1-1; D might be TRBD1 (6 bases). Trimming took off 7 bases at V and 5 bases at J, with 14 bases between the two ends. The CDR3 sequence is 13 residues long. Germline V gene sequence: CDR1 MDHEN, CDR2 SYDVKM. CDR3 protein: CASIKQGRTEAFF. CDR3 in DNA: TGTGCCAGCATCAAACAGGGTCGGACTGAAGCTTTCTTT.

The chain recombines TRBV5-1 with TRBJ1-3; maybe TRBD1 (5 bases). The V end lost 0 bases, the J end lost 4 bases, and 17 bases lay between the germline ends. This CDR3 region has 17 residues. CDR1 is SGHRS, CDR2 YFSETQ, per germline. CDR3 bases: TGCGCCAGCAGCTTGGTTTTCGGGCAGGGCGCAGGAAACACCATATATTTT. It translates to CASSLVFGQGAGNTIYF.

V is TRBV28 and J is TRBJ2-3; 7 bases align to TRBD2. Germline CDR1 is MDHEN and CDR2 is SYDVKM. The CDR3 is made up of 14 amino acids. Trimming at V came to 2 bases and at J to 7 bases, leaving 6 bases not matched to a gene. DNA for the CDR3: TGTGCCAGCAGTTTAGGCGGGAGTACGCATACGCAGTATTTT. As protein: CASSLGGSTHTQYF. The whole variable domain, remainder taken from reference TRBV28 and TRBJ2-3, is DVKVTQSSRYLVKRTGEKVFLECVQDMDHENMFWYRQDPGLGLRLIYFSYDVKMKEKGDIPEGYSVSREKKERFSLILESASTNQTSMYLCASSLGGSTHTQYFGPGTRLTVL.

The gene calls are TRBV19 and TRBJ2-7, with TRBD1 identical over 9 bases. Germline assignment: CDR1 LNHDA and CDR2 SQIVND (reference sequence). The CDR3 has 13 residues. The ends lost 6 bases at V and 5 bases at J; junction bases unmatched: 5. CDR3 protein: CASSPGTGNEQYF. CDR3 sequence (DNA): TGTGCCAGTAGCCCTGGGACAGGGAACGAGCAGTACTTC. The variable domain in full, completed from reference TRBV19 and TRBJ2-7, reads DGGITQSPKYLFRKEGQNVTLSCEQNLNHDAMYWYRQDPGQGLRLIYYSQIVNDFQKGDIAEGYSVSREKKESFPLTVTSAQKNPTAFYLCASSPGTGNEQYFGPGTRLTVT.

This chain joins TRBV7-8 and TRBJ2-5; D may be TRBD1 (6 bases). Germline CDR1 SGHVS, CDR2 FQNEAQ. V was cut by 2 bases and J by 4 bases, with 14 bases left in between. CDR3 length: 15 amino acids. Here the CDR3 DNA reads TGTGCCAGCAGCTTAATTTTGGGGGCTGGAGAGACCCAGTACTTC. It encodes CASSLILGAGETQYF.

V usage is TRBV18 and J usage is TRBJ2-7; TRBD2 agrees at 8 bases. CDR3 size: 15 residues. V gave up 2 bases and J gave up 1 base; unmatched junction bases: 4. Per the germline V gene, CDR1 is KGHSH and CDR2 is LQKENI. The CDR3 DNA reads TGTGCCAGCTCACCAGCGGGGGGCCCTTCCTACGAGCAGTACTTC. It is translated as CASSPAGGPSYEQYF. Full variable domain (outside the CDR3, taken from reference TRBV18 and TRBJ2-7): NAGVMQNPRHLVRRRGQEARLRCSPMKGHSHVYWYRQLPEEGLKFMVYLQKENIIDESGMPKERFSAEFPKEGPSILRIQQVVRGDSAAYFCASSPAGGPSYEQYFGPGTRLTVT.

This chain uses TRBV28 with TRBJ2-2; D remains unclear. The ends were cut back, 4 bases at V and 5 bases at J, with 5 bases in the middle. From germline, CDR1 is MDHEN and CDR2 SYDVKM. This CDR3 is 12 amino acids long. The CDR3 reads CASSYYTGELFF. The DNA of the CDR3 is TGTGCCAGCAGTTATTATACCGGGGAGCTGTTTTTT. Based on the CDR3 plus reference TRBV28 and TRBJ2-2, the full variable domain is DVKVTQSSRYLVKRTGEKVFLECVQDMDHENMFWYRQDPGLGLRLIYFSYDVKMKEKGDIPEGYSVSREKKERFSLILESASTNQTSMYLCASSYYTGELFFGEGSRLTVL.

The chain employs TRBV27 and TRBJ1-1; 9 bases fit TRBD1. The CDR3 totals 16 residues. From germline, CDR1 is MNHEY and CDR2 SMNVEV (reference sequence). J lost 1 base, V lost 5 bases, and 8 bases had no gene match. This CDR3 is CASSGNRGRGNTEAFF. As DNA, the CDR3 is TGTGCCAGCAGTGGAAACAGGGGGCGCGGGAACACTGAAGCTTTCTTT.

The V gene is TRBV18, the J gene TRBJ1-2, with D possibly TRBD1 on 6 matching bases. The V end was cut by 3 bases, the J end by 4 bases, with 9 bases between. This CDR3 contains 13 residues. CDR1 KGHSH and CDR2 LQKENI come from the germline V gene. CDR3 sequence: CASSPTGPYGYTF. Written as DNA, the CDR3 is TGTGCCAGCTCACCGACAGGCCCCTATGGCTACACCTTC.

In nucleotides, the CDR3 is TGTGCCAGCAGCTTGCGGGGGGGCCAAGAGACCCAGTACTTC. It specifies CASSLRGGQETQYF. V and J are TRBV5-4 and TRBJ2-5; 8 nucleotides align to TRBD2. Germline V lookup: CDR1 SGHNT, CDR2 YYREEE (reference sequence). CDR3 length: 14 amino acids. With V trimmed by 1 base and J by 1 base, 0 bases remained unmatched.

The CDR3 DNA reads TGTGCCAGCAGGGAAAGCGGGACTAGCACAGATACGCAGTATTTT. Its translation: CASRESGTSTDTQYF. This chain uses TRBV2 with TRBJ2-3, with TRBD2 identical over 7 bases. This CDR3 is built from 15 residues. V gave up 6 bases and J gave up 0 bases; unmatched junction bases: 6. Germline assignment: CDR1 SNHLY and CDR2 FYNNEI.

This clone was seen a few times. The rearrangement joins TRBV19 to TRBJ1-5; D is unresolved. The CDR3 sequence is 13 residues long. The V gene's germline CDR1 is LNHDA and CDR2 SQIVND (reference sequence). V was trimmed by 4 bases and J by 5 bases, leaving 9 bases between them. CDR3 sequence: CASSNMPDQPQHF. CDR3 nucleotides: TGTGCCAGTAGTAATATGCCAGATCAGCCCCAGCATTTT.

The V call is TRBV28, the J call TRBJ1-5, with D uncertain. Germline loops: CDR1 MDHEN, CDR2 SYDVKM. This CDR3 has 17 residues. The V end lost 6 bases, the J end lost 0 bases, and 18 bases lay between the germline ends. The CDR3 nucleotides are TGTGCCAGCAGGCCGGGAATTTCTACGTATAGCAATCAGCCCCAGCATTTT. It codes for CASRPGISTYSNQPQHF.

This chain uses TRBV5-1 with TRBJ2-7; 9 bases map to TRBD1. V dropped 3 bases and J dropped 6; count of bases not matched to a gene: 1. The germline V gene has CDR1 SGHRS and CDR2 YFSETQ. The CDR3 spans 12 residues. CDR3 bases: TGCGCCAGCAGCTGGGACAGGGCCGAGCAGTACTTC. This codes for CASSWDRAEQYF.

This clone turned up a few times. The chain recombines TRBV5-6 with TRBJ2-1; D is unresolved. The V end was cut by 1 base, the J end by 5 bases, with 4 bases between. There are 12 residues in the CDR3. Germline V gives CDR1 SGHDT, CDR2 YYEEEE. DNA for the CDR3: TGTGCCAGCAGCTTGAACAACAATGAGCAGTTCTTC. This codes for CASSLNNNEQFF.

V gene TRBV5-4 combines with J gene TRBJ1-2; maybe TRBD1 (6 bases). V was trimmed by 4 bases and J by 6 bases, leaving 13 bases between them. Germline-derived CDR1 and CDR2 are SGHNT and YYREEE (reference sequence). This CDR3 comprises 13 residues. CDR3 sequence: CASSRGQLNGYTF. CDR3 nucleotides: TGTGCCAGCAGCCGGGGACAACTGAATGGCTACACCTTC.

The chain joins TRBV6-1 to TRBJ1-2; 7 bases map to TRBD1. The CDR3 loop spans 15 amino acids. Germline CDR1 and CDR2: MNHNS and SASEGT. The V segment lost 7 bases and the J segment 7 bases; nucleotides outside the gene matches: 15. The CDR3, as DNA: TGTGCCAGCAATACCGGGACAGCAGGTCGGGTTGGCTACACCTTC. This encodes CASNTGTAGRVGYTF.

The genes are TRBV10-3 and TRBJ2-1, with 8 bases identical to TRBD2. Germline CDR1 ENHRY, CDR2 SYGVKD. With 2 bases clipped from V and 11 bases from J, the junction kept 5 bases outside the gene matches. The CDR3 has 13 amino acids. CDR3 loop: CAISELTSGKQFF. The CDR3 nucleotides are TGTGCCATCAGTGAGCTTACTAGCGGTAAGCAGTTCTTC.

The gene calls are TRBV7-8 and TRBJ2-5; a weak D match, TRBD2 (6 bases). Trimming left V 3 bases short and J 2 bases short, with 10 bases between. This CDR3 is built from 14 residues. Germline CDR1 and CDR2: SGHVS and FQNEAQ. CDR3 region: CASSLIAEQETQYF. The CDR3 DNA is TGTGCCAGCAGCTTGATAGCGGAGCAAGAGACCCAGTACTTC.